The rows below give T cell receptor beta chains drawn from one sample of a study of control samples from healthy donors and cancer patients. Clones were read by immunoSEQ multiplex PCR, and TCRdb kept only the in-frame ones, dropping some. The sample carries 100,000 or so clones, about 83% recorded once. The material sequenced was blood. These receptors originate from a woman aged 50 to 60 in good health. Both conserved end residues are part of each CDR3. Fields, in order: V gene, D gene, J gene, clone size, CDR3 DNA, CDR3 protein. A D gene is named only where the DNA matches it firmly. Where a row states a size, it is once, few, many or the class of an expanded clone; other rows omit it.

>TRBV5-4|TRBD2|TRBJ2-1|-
TGTGCCAGCAGCTTGGGCCCAGCGGGGGGGCAAAATGAGCAGTTCTTC
CASSLGPAGGQNEQFF
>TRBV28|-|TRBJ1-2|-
TGTGCCAGCAGTTTATTAGACGTGGCTTCCTATGGCTACACCTTC
CASSLLDVASYGYTF
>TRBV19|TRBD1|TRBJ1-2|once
TGTGCCAGCCGCAGGGGGGACGGAGCTAACTATGGCTACACCTTC
CASRRGDGANYGYTF
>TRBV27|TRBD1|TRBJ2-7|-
TGTGCCAGCAGTCCTCGACAGGGAAGACCCTACGAGCAGTACTTC
CASSPRQGRPYEQYF
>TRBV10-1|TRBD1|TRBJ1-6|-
TGCGCCAGCAGATCGCGCCATAGGACAGGGCGGATAGGGGATTCACCCCTCCACTTT
CASRSRHRTGRIGDSPLHF
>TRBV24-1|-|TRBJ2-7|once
TGTGCCACCAACAGAGGACGGGAGCAGTACTTC
CATNRGREQYF
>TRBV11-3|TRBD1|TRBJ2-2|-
TGTGCCAGCAGCTTAGAACAGGGGTCGAACACCGGGGAGCTGTTTTTT
CASSLEQGSNTGELFF
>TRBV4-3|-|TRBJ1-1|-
TGCGCCAGCAGCCAAGATTGGGCTTCGGACACTGAAGCTTTCTTT
CASSQDWASDTEAFF
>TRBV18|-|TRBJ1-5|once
TGTGCCAGCTCACCTCAGCCCCAGCATTTT
CASSPQPQHF
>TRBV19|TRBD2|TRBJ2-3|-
TGTGCCACCGCGCTGGGGGGGGTGGGCGCAGATACGCAGTATTTT
CATALGGVGADTQYF
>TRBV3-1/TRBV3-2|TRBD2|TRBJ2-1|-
TGTGCCAGCAGCCAAACGACTAGCGGGAGCACCTACAATGAGCAGTTCTTC
CASSQTTSGSTYNEQFF
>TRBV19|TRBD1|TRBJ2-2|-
TGTGCCAGTATCCGAACAGGGGAGACCGGGGAGCTGTTTTTT
CASIRTGETGELFF
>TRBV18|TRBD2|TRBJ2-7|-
TGTGCCAGCTCATCCAACCGGGGGGAGACCTACGAGCAGTACTTC
CASSSNRGETYEQYF
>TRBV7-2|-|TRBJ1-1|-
TGTGCCAGCAGCCGGGGCCCGTTGGAAGCTTTCTTT
CASSRGPLEAFF
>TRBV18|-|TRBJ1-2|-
TGTGCCAGCTCACCCGGCTTAGGTGTCTACACCTTC
CASSPGLGVYTF
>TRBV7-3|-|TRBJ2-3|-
TGTGCCAGCAGCCCAATATCCCGCGGGTCGGATACGCAGTATTTT
CASSPISRGSDTQYF
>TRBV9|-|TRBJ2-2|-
TGTGCCAGCAGCGTAGCAGGGCGGGGCAGCACCGGGGAGCTGTTTTTT
CASSVAGRGSTGELFF
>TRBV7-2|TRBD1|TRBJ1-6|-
TGTGCCAGCAGCCTGACAGGGGAAAATTCACCCCTCCACTTT
CASSLTGENSPLHF
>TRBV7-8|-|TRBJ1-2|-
TGTGCCAGCAGCCCCAGTTCTATGCTCGGCTATGGCTACACCTTC
CASSPSSMLGYGYTF
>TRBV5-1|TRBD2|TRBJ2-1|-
TGCGCCAGCAGTGGGGGGGGCGGGAGGGCCGTGTATGAGCAGTTCTTC
CASSGGGGRAVYEQFF
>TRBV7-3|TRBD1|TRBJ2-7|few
TGTGCCAGCAGCTTAAGCGGGACAGGGAGTCTCGAGCAGTACTTC
CASSLSGTGSLEQYF
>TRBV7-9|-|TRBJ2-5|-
TGTGCCAGCAGCTTAAGGAACCAAGAGACCCAGTACTTC
CASSLRNQETQYF
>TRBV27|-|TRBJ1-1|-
TGTGCCAGCAGTTTATCGCTTAACCCGAACACTGAAGCTTTCTTT
CASSLSLNPNTEAFF
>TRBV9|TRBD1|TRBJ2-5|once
TGTGCCAGCAGCGCCGGACAGGGAAGGCAAGAGACCCAGTACTTC
CASSAGQGRQETQYF
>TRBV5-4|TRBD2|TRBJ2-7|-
TGTGCCAGCAGCTCCTCTAGCGGGGGGGCCTACGAGCAGTACTTC
CASSSSSGGAYEQYF
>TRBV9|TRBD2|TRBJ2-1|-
TGTGCCAGCAGCGTAGATTCTTGGGGGGAGGGGGAGCAGTTCTTC
CASSVDSWGEGEQFF
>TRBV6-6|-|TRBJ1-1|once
TGTGCCAGCAGATCCCTCGGACGGTTCACTGAAGCTTTCTTT
CASRSLGRFTEAFF
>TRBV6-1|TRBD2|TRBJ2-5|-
TGTGCCAGCAGTGAGCTAGCGGGGGGGCCGCAGGAGACCCAGTACTTC
CASSELAGGPQETQYF
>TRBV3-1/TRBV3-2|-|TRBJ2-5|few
TGTGCCAGCAGCCAAGAGTCTAGGGTCGAGACCCAGTACTTC
CASSQESRVETQYF
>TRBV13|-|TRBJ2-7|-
TGTGCCAGCAGCTCCCCAATGGGGCGTTACGAGCAGTACTTC
CASSSPMGRYEQYF
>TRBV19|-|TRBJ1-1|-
TGTGCCAGTAGTCCCGACAGGTTTCGGGTCTCTGAAGCTTTCTTT
CASSPDRFRVSEAFF
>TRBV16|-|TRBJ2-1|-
TGTGCCAGCAGCCAAACCGGGACAGGGATGGCTAGCGGGAGTTACAATGAGCAGTTCTTC
CASSQTGTGMASGSYNEQFF
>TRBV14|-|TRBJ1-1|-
TGTGCCAGCAGCCAAGGAAGGGGAGGAACTGAAGCTTTCTTT
CASSQGRGGTEAFF
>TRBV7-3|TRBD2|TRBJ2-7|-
TGTGCCAGCAGCGAAGGCCCCACTAGCGGGGGCCACTACGAGCAGTACTTC
CASSEGPTSGGHYEQYF
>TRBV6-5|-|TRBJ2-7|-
TGTGCCAGCAGGACGACGGGACTTTGGTACTTC
CASRTTGLWYF
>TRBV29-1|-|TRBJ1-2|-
TGCAGCGGAGAACTTGGCTACACCTTC
CSGELGYTF
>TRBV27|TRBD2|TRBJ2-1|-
TGTGCCAGCAGTTTAGAGAGCGGGAGGGCCGGCTACAATGAGCAGTTCTTC
CASSLESGRAGYNEQFF
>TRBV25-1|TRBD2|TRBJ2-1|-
TGTGCCAGCAATAGCGGGGAATACAATGAGCAGTTCTTC
CASNSGEYNEQFF
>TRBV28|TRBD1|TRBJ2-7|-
TGTGCCAGCAGTTCTCAAGGGGGCGCGGGCTCCTACGAGCAGTACTTC
CASSSQGGAGSYEQYF
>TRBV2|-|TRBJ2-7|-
TGTGCCAGCAGCTCTACGGACATAAGCTACGAGCAGTACTTC
CASSSTDISYEQYF
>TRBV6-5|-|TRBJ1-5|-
TGTGCCACCATATCGATGACAGGAAGAAATCAGCCTCAGCATTTT
CATISMTGRNQPQHF
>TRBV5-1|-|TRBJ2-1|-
TGCGCCAGCAGCTTGGTAGGGAGACGGTACAATGAGCAGTTCTTC
CASSLVGRRYNEQFF
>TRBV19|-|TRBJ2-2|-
TGTGCCAGTAGTTCCTCCAGGGATACCGGGGAGCTGTTTTTT
CASSSSRDTGELFF
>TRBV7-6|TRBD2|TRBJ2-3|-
TGTGCCAGCAACGGAGGGACTAGCGGGTTGACAGATACGCAGTATTTT
CASNGGTSGLTDTQYF
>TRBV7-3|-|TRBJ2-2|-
TGTGCCAGCAGCTCCAACAACGAGCGCACCGGGGAGCTGTTTTTT
CASSSNNERTGELFF
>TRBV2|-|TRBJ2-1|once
TGTGCCAGCAGTGGCCGGGACTGGAGATACAATGAGCAGTTCTTC
CASSGRDWRYNEQFF
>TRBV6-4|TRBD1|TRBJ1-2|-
TGTGCCAGCAGGGCCGGGACAGCCGACTTAGGGACCTTC
CASRAGTADLGTF
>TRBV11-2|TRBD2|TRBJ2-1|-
TGTGCCAGCAGCTCTGGGACTAGCTTCTACAATGAGCAGTTCTTC
CASSSGTSFYNEQFF